A single sample gave rise to the 27 T cell receptor beta chains below, sequenced in a study of T cell responses to AZD1222 COVID-19 vaccine. Assay used: immunoSEQ multiplex PCR; TCRdb lists only in-frame clones, some missing. The table has fewer than 150,000 clones, just over 85% seen once; the top ten hold around 7.7%. Material: peripheral blood, obtained on day 0 of AZD1222 vaccination. The origin of the receptors is an adult in good health.

This rearrangement joins TRBV5-5 to TRBJ2-1; the match to TRBD2 covers 11 bases. Trimming cost V 3 bases and J 8 bases; bases outside gene matches: 10. There are 16 residues in the CDR3. In germline, CDR1 is SGHKS, CDR2 YYEKEE (reference sequence). DNA for the CDR3: TGTGCCAGCAGCTCGGGACTAGCGGCCCCGACCTATGAGCAGTTCTTC. Encoded protein: CASSSGLAAPTYEQFF.

The chain recombines TRBV30 with TRBJ1-5, with D perhaps TRBD1 (5 bases). The CDR3 spans 14 residues. From germline, CDR1 is GTSNPN and CDR2 SVGIG (reference sequence). V was shortened by 0 bases and J by 3 bases, with 9 bases between the two germline ends. CDR3 sequence reads: CAWSVLGDNQPQHF. The CDR3 DNA is TGTGCCTGGAGTGTTTTGGGGGACAATCAGCCCCAGCATTTT.

The chain couples TRBV9 to TRBJ1-1; TRBD1 matches at 9 bases. CDR1 and CDR2 (germline): SGDLS, YYNGEE. Trimming removed 6 bases from V and 4 bases from J; junction bases left unmatched: 10. CDR3 length: 15 amino acids. The CDR3 here is CASNNRDRVPTEAFF. The CDR3 DNA reads as TGTGCCAGCAACAACCGGGACAGGGTTCCCACTGAAGCTTTCTTT.

This clone came up once. This sequence joins TRBV11-2 and TRBJ1-1; TRBD1 is a possible D gene (6 bases). Between the trimmed V and J ends, which lost 5 bases and 6 bases, there was a span of 25 bases. This CDR3 has 17 amino acids. CDR1 is SGHAT and CDR2 is FQNNGV in the germline V gene. CDR3 coding DNA: TGTGCCAGCAGCCCAGGGGTTTTTCGCCAGGACGGGGCTGAAGCTTTCTTT. Residues: CASSPGVFRQDGAEAFF.

The V call is TRBV27, the J call TRBJ2-3, with TRBD1 identical over 9 bases. The germline V gene has CDR1 MNHEY and CDR2 SMNVEV (reference sequence). The CDR3 length is 15 residues. V gave up 8 bases and J gave up 4 bases; unmatched junction bases: 10. The chain's CDR3 is CASGTGTGFSDTQYF. In DNA form, the CDR3 reads TGTGCCAGCGGAACCGGGACAGGGTTCTCAGATACGCAGTATTTT.

The gene calls are TRBV28 and TRBJ2-1; D is tentatively TRBD1 or TRBD2 (5 bases each). Germline V lookup: CDR1 MDHEN, CDR2 SYDVKM. With 3 bases removed from V and 5 bases from J, the gap between germline ends came to 17 bases. This CDR3 comprises 16 residues. The CDR3 loop reads CASSLSGSGPHNEQFF. In DNA form, the CDR3 reads TGTGCCAGCAGTTTGTCAGGGTCGGGGCCCCACAATGAGCAGTTCTTC.

This clone was seen a single time. The chain links TRBV7-2 to TRBJ2-1; 9 bases fit TRBD1. Germline values: CDR1 SGHTA, CDR2 FQGNSA. The length of the CDR3 is 17 residues. With 0 bases clipped from V and 4 bases from J, the junction kept 7 bases outside the gene matches. CDR3 bases: TGTGCCAGCAGCTTAGCGACCTGGGACAGGGATTACAATGAGCAGTTCTTC. Translating gives CASSLATWDRDYNEQFF.

The chain combines TRBV4-3 with TRBJ2-3; 7 bases map to TRBD1. Germline lookup yields CDR1 LGHNA and CDR2 YSLEER. The V gene end was trimmed by 0 bases and the J gene end by 5 bases; junction bases not matched to a gene: 8. The CDR3 is 16 amino acids. The CDR3 reads CASSQDSTGDRDTQYF. The DNA of the CDR3 is TGCGCCAGCAGCCAAGATTCCACAGGGGATCGAGATACGCAGTATTTT.

The rearrangement links TRBV6-1 to TRBJ2-7; D call uncertain. The V gene's germline CDR1 is MNHNS and CDR2 SASEGT. Trimming shortened V by 1 base and J by 0 bases, and 7 bases separated the two germline ends. The CDR3 runs 14 residues. The CDR3 DNA follows: TGTGCCAGCAGTGAAGACAGATCCTCCTACGAGCAGTACTTC. This codes for CASSEDRSSYEQYF.

The V call is TRBV28, the J call TRBJ2-7; D is ambiguous. Trimming cost V 3 bases and J 4 bases, with 4 bases left between them. The length of the CDR3 is 11 residues. Germline loops: CDR1 MDHEN, CDR2 SYDVKM. The CDR3 spells CASSLGYEQYF. The CDR3 DNA reads as TGTGCCAGCAGTTTGGGTTACGAGCAGTACTTC.

The chain links TRBV6-5 to TRBJ2-7; D is ambiguous. Deletions cut 5 bases from V and 0 bases from J, with 8 bases between. This CDR3 is 13 amino acids long. Per the germline V gene, CDR1 is MNHEY and CDR2 is SVGAGI. CDR3 region: CASSLHPSYEQYF. The CDR3 DNA reads TGTGCCAGCAGTCTTCATCCCTCCTACGAGCAGTACTTC.

V is TRBV30 and J is TRBJ2-1, with D unclear. CDR1 and CDR2 from the germline V gene are GTSNPN and SVGIG (reference sequence). This CDR3 comprises 13 residues. V lost 0 bases, J lost 9 bases, and 12 bases lay in between. This CDR3 reads CAWSVRLGVEQFF. DNA for the CDR3: TGTGCCTGGAGTGTTCGGCTAGGTGTTGAGCAGTTCTTC. Combining the CDR3 with reference TRBV30 and TRBJ2-1 gives the whole variable domain SQTIHQWPATLVQPVGSPLSLECTVEGTSNPNLYWYRQAAGRGLQLLFYSVGIGQISSEVPQNLSASRPQDRQFILSSKKLLLSDSGFYLCAWSVRLGVEQFFGPGTRLTVL.

This chain uses TRBV24-1 with TRBJ2-1, with D maybe TRBD1 (6 bases). This CDR3 region has 17 residues. V dropped 2 bases and J dropped 8 bases, with 21 bases sitting between them. Germline loops: CDR1 KGHDR, CDR2 SFDVKD. For the CDR3, the DNA is TGTGCCACCAGTGATTATGGTGGGGGCCCTTCGAGGGATGAGCAGTTCTTC. Translating it yields CATSDYGGGPSRDEQFF.

The chain employs TRBV12-3 or TRBV12-4 and TRBJ1-2; TRBD1 aligns across 7 bases. The CDR3 covers 12 residues. V lost 7 bases and J lost 8; bases outside the gene matches: 7. CDR3 protein: CASTPDREGYTF. The DNA of the CDR3 is TGTGCCAGCACTCCCGACAGGGAGGGCTACACCTTC.

In DNA, the CDR3 is TGTGCCAGCAGTTTCGCCCACGAGCAGTACTTC. It codes for CASSFAHEQYF. The V and J genes are TRBV27 and TRBJ2-7, with D uncertain. Trimming stripped 3 bases from V and 5 bases from J, with 5 bases between. This CDR3 has 11 amino acids. The germline V gene has CDR1 MNHEY and CDR2 SMNVEV (reference sequence).

As concerns this clone: The germline gene is not matched at one end of the junction; a read error may be the cause. V and J are TRBV7-7 and TRBJ2-5, with D perhaps matching TRBD2 (6 bases). CDR1 is SSHAT and CDR2 is FNYEAQ in the germline V gene (reference sequence). This CDR3 is 15 amino acids long. CDR3 residues: CASSLAPGGWETQYF. The DNA of the CDR3 is TGTGCTAGCAGCTTAGCGCCTGGAGGGTGGGAGACCCAGTACTTC.

The chain carries TRBV7-9 and TRBJ2-7; 8 nucleotides agree with TRBD1. The CDR3 is 15 amino acids. Trimming removed 3 bases from V and 3 bases from J; junction bases left unmatched: 7. Germline V CDR1 and CDR2: SEHNR, FQNEAQ (reference sequence). As DNA, the CDR3 is TGTGCCAGCAGCTTGGGGGACAGGCCCTTCTACGAGCAGTACTTC. Protein sequence: CASSLGDRPFYEQYF.

This chain joins TRBV15 and TRBJ2-3, with TRBD2 matching 7 bases. With V trimmed by 0 bases and J by 1 base, 1 base remained unmatched. The CDR3 extends over 15 amino acids. In germline, CDR1 is LNHNV, CDR2 YYDKDF (reference sequence). CDR3 coding DNA: TGTGCCACCAGCAGAGATACTAGCGGCACAGATACGCAGTATTTT. This sequence encodes CATSRDTSGTDTQYF.

V is TRBV4-1 and J is TRBJ2-1; a weak D match, TRBD2 (6 bases). This CDR3 has 17 residues. Germline CDR1 MGHRA, CDR2 YSYEKL. Trimming left V 0 bases short and J 0 bases short, with 12 bases between. The CDR3 loop is CASSQEGGGSSYNEQFF. Here the CDR3 DNA reads TGCGCCAGCAGCCAAGAGGGTGGAGGGAGCTCCTACAATGAGCAGTTCTTC.

The chain uses TRBV15 and TRBJ2-1; D is perhaps TRBD1 or TRBD2 (5 bases each). Germline CDR1 reads LNHNV; CDR2 reads YYDKDF (reference sequence). CDR3 length equals 16 residues. Trimming left V 6 bases short and J 6 bases short, with 21 bases between. The CDR3 bases are TGTGCCACCAGTACTGGACTCGGGGACCTTACCAATGAGCAGTTCTTC. It translates to CATSTGLGDLTNEQFF. Filled out from reference TRBV15 and TRBJ2-1, the complete variable domain reads DAMVIQNPRYQVTQFGKPVTLSCSQTLNHNVMYWYQQKSSQAPKLLFHYYDKDFNNEADTPDNFQSRRPNTSFCFLDIRSPGLGDTAMYLCATSTGLGDLTNEQFFGPGTRLTVL.

The genes are TRBV5-4 and TRBJ2-7, with D possibly TRBD1 on 5 matching bases. CDR1 is SGHNT and CDR2 is YYREEE in the germline V gene (reference sequence). The CDR3 totals 13 residues. The V end was cut by 4 bases, the J end by 3 bases, with 11 bases between. CDR3 coding DNA: TGTGCCAGCAGCGAGGTGGGGCGCTACGAGCAGTACTTC. It translates to CASSEVGRYEQYF.

V and J are TRBV27 and TRBJ2-3; weak D call: TRBD1 (6 bases). Trimming left V 8 bases short and J 1 base short, with 19 bases between. The CDR3 has 16 residues. Germline-derived CDR1 and CDR2 are MNHEY and SMNVEV (reference sequence). CDR3 protein: CASRTWGRPGTDTQYF. The CDR3 nucleotides are TGTGCCAGCCGGACGTGGGGGCGCCCAGGCACAGATACGCAGTATTTT.

This chain uses TRBV6-1 with TRBJ1-1; 8 bases agree with TRBD1. This CDR3 has 14 amino acids. Per the germline V gene, CDR1 is MNHNS and CDR2 is SASEGT. The V and J ends lost 3 bases and 6 bases, in that order; junction bases with no gene match: 6. The chain's CDR3 is CASSEDREGSEAFF. CDR3 DNA: TGTGCCAGCAGTGAGGACAGGGAGGGTTCTGAAGCTTTCTTT.

This rearrangement joins TRBV7-2 to TRBJ2-2; no definite D call. V lost 7 bases to trimming and J lost 4 bases, with 13 bases between them. Germline CDR1 reads SGHTA; CDR2 reads FQGNSA. CDR3 length: 14 amino acids. CDR3 loop: CASTGTPITGELFF. In nucleotides, the CDR3 is TGTGCCAGCACCGGCACCCCGATCACCGGGGAGCTGTTTTTT.

In its sample, this clone was seen a few times. The chain combines TRBV7-2 with TRBJ1-1; a possible D gene is TRBD1 (5 bases). The length of the CDR3 is 17 residues. CDR1 and CDR2 from the germline V gene are SGHTA and FQGNSA. V lost 5 bases and J lost 1, with 20 bases in between. The CDR3 nucleotides are TGTGCCAGCAGCCATCGACCGACCGACAGCCCGAACACTGAAGCTTTCTTT. Its translation: CASSHRPTDSPNTEAFF.

The chain carries TRBV29-1 and TRBJ1-5; 7 bases align to TRBD1. From germline, CDR1 is SQVTM and CDR2 ANQGSEA. The CDR3 contains 15 residues. The junction had 12 bases not matched to a gene; V was cut back by 6 bases and J by 4 bases. The CDR3, as DNA: TGCAGCGTGTCCACCGGGACAGCCGCGAATCAGCCCCAGCATTTT. Its protein is CSVSTGTAANQPQHF.

This sequence joins TRBV7-2 and TRBJ1-2; D ambiguous. The CDR3 spans 12 residues. The germline gives CDR1 SGHTA, CDR2 FQGNSA. V was pared by 1 base and J by 5 bases, with 5 bases between. The CDR3 region has the DNA TGTGCCAGCAGCTTAGAGGGATATGGCTACACCTTC. It yields the protein CASSLEGYGYTF. Together with reference TRBV7-2 and TRBJ1-2, the CDR3 gives the full variable domain: GAGVSQSPSNKVTEKGKDVELRCDPISGHTALYWYRQSLGQGLEFLIYFQGNSAPDKSGLPSDRFSAERTGGSVSTLTIQRTQQEDSAVYLCASSLEGYGYTFGSGTRLTVV.